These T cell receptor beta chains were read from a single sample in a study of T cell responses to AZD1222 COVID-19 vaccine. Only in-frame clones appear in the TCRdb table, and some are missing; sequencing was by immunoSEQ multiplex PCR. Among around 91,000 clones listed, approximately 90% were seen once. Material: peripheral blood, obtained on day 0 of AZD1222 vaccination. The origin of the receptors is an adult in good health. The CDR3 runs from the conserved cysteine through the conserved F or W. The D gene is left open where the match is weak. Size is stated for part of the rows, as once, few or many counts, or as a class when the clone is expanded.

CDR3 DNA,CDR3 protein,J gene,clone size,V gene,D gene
TGTGCCAGCAGTTTATCCGATGAGCAGTTCTTC,CASSLSDEQFF,TRBJ2-1,once,TRBV12-3/TRBV12-4,-
TGTGCCATCAGGGTCCGGGACGCGAACACCGGGGAGCTGTTTTTT,CAIRVRDANTGELFF,TRBJ2-2,once,TRBV10-3,-
TGTGCCAGTAGTATAACCGGACTCCCTTACGAGCAGTACTTC,CASSITGLPYEQYF,TRBJ2-7,once,TRBV19,-
TGTGCCAGCAGCCAAGATCTTCTCGGCTCCTACGAGCAGTACTTC,CASSQDLLGSYEQYF,TRBJ2-7,-,TRBV14,-
TGTGCCAGCAAGTCAGGGGGGGCGCAAGCTGAAGCTTTCTTT,CASKSGGAQAEAFF,TRBJ1-1,-,TRBV6-5,TRBD1
TGTGCCAGCAGGCTAGGGTACAATGAGCAGTTCTTC,CASRLGYNEQFF,TRBJ2-1,once,TRBV27,-
TGTGCCAGCAGTTACTCTGCCGCCGGGACAGATTACGAGCAGTACTTC,CASSYSAAGTDYEQYF,TRBJ2-7,-,TRBV6-5,TRBD1
TGCGCCAGCAGCCAAGATCGAAGGACTAGCGGGAGATACGAGCAGTACTTC,CASSQDRRTSGRYEQYF,TRBJ2-7,-,TRBV4-3,TRBD2
TGTGCCAGCAGCTTATCGCCAACAGGGGGACTTAGCAATCAGCCCCAGCATTTT,CASSLSPTGGLSNQPQHF,TRBJ1-5,-,TRBV7-2,TRBD1
TGTGCCAGCAGCTTAGTTGAGTACTACAATGAGCAGTTCTTC,CASSLVEYYNEQFF,TRBJ2-1,-,TRBV7-9,-
TGCAGCGTTGAAGATCACGGGTCGCTCAATGAGCAGTTCTTC,CSVEDHGSLNEQFF,TRBJ2-1,-,TRBV29-1,-
TGTGCCAGCAGTAGTACCGGGACAGGGCCTTATGGCTACACCTTC,CASSSTGTGPYGYTF,TRBJ1-2,-,TRBV5-5,TRBD1
TGTGCCAGCAGCTTGGTTGGGGACAGGCCGGGGGGGACTGAAGCTTTCTTT,CASSLVGDRPGGTEAFF,TRBJ1-1,-,TRBV5-5,TRBD1
TGTGCCAGCAGCCCACTATTGACAGGGGGAGGGGAGACCCAGTACTTC,CASSPLLTGGGETQYF,TRBJ2-5,-,TRBV7-2,TRBD1
TGTGCCAGCACGGACAGACCCGATTCGGGGAAGCTGTTTTTT,CASTDRPDSGKLFF,TRBJ2-2,-,TRBV18,-
TGTGCCAGCAGCTCCGGACTAGCGGGAGTCTACGAGCAGTACTTC,CASSSGLAGVYEQYF,TRBJ2-7,-,TRBV7-2,TRBD2
TGTGCCAGTAGTCTTCCTGGGCTTTTGAACACTGAAGCTTTCTTT,CASSLPGLLNTEAFF,TRBJ1-1,-,TRBV19,-
TGTGCCAGCAGTGGACAAATAAACACTGAAGCTTTCTTT,CASSGQINTEAFF,TRBJ1-1,-,TRBV12-3/TRBV12-4,-
TGCGCCAGCAGCCAAGATGGGGGGCCAGGGAACACCGGGGAGCTGTTTTTT,CASSQDGGPGNTGELFF,TRBJ2-2,-,TRBV4-3,-
TGTGCCAGCAGCTTGGGAGCGGGGGGCCTTCAAGAGACCCAGTACTTC,CASSLGAGGLQETQYF,TRBJ2-5,-,TRBV5-6,TRBD2
TGTGCCAGCAGCCCAGGTAGGGACACTGAAGCTTTCTTT,CASSPGRDTEAFF,TRBJ1-1,-,TRBV7-9,-
TGTGCTAGTGGTTTGGGCTGGGCCACTGAAGCTTTCTTT,CASGLGWATEAFF,TRBJ1-1,-,TRBV12-5,-
TGTGCCAGCAGCCTCGACTCTGGCGAGCAGTTCTTC,CASSLDSGEQFF,TRBJ2-1,once,TRBV5-4,-
TGCGCCAGCAGCCCCAGCGCGTCGAACACTGAAGCTTTCTTT,CASSPSASNTEAFF,TRBJ1-1,-,TRBV5-1,-
TGTGCCAGCAGCGTAGCTCTGGACAGGGCAAATTCACCCCTCCACTTT,CASSVALDRANSPLHF,TRBJ1-6,-,TRBV9,TRBD1
TGTGCCACAACCGCCGGGACCGCATATGGCTACACCTTC,CATTAGTAYGYTF,TRBJ1-2,-,TRBV2,-
TGTGCCAGCAGCTCGGGGGGGCTGGAGACCCAGTACTTC,CASSSGGLETQYF,TRBJ2-5,-,TRBV5-6,TRBD2
TGTGCCAGCAGCTTAGTTAAACAGACCCAAGAGACCCAGTACTTC,CASSLVKQTQETQYF,TRBJ2-5,once,TRBV7-2,-
TGCAGTGCTAGTCAGAGGGGGCGTGAAGATGGCTACACCTTC,CSASQRGREDGYTF,TRBJ1-2,-,TRBV20-1,TRBD1
TGCGCCAGCAGCCAAGATGGGACTAGCGGGAGAAATGTCGACGAGCAGTACTTC,CASSQDGTSGRNVDEQYF,TRBJ2-7,-,TRBV4-3,TRBD2
TGCGCCAGCAGTGTGGGGGCGGGGGGCCGCACAGATACGCAGTATTTT,CASSVGAGGRTDTQYF,TRBJ2-3,-,TRBV10-1,TRBD2
TGTGCCAGTAGTACCCAGGGAAGGGGGCAGCCCCAGCATTTT,CASSTQGRGQPQHF,TRBJ1-5,-,TRBV19,-
TGTGCCAGCAGTTTTTACAGGAGCTCTGGGGCCAACGTCCTGACTTTC,CASSFYRSSGANVLTF,TRBJ2-6,-,TRBV28,-
TGTGCCAGCAGTTACTCGACGACCCGAGGAGCTTTCTTT,CASSYSTTRGAFF,TRBJ1-1,-,TRBV6-2/TRBV6-3,-
TGTGCCAGTAGCCCGGCGGGGCAGGGGAATCAGCCCCAGCATTTT,CASSPAGQGNQPQHF,TRBJ1-5,-,TRBV19,-
TGTGCCAGCAGTTACTCGAACTACGAGCAGTACTTC,CASSYSNYEQYF,TRBJ2-7,-,TRBV6-5,-
TGTGCCAGCAGCCAAGAGGTCGGGGGGTACACTGAAGCTTTCTTT,CASSQEVGGYTEAFF,TRBJ1-1,-,TRBV14,-
TGTGCCAGCAGCTCATCATCTTCAGGGGTCCGGCCCCAGCATTTT,CASSSSSSGVRPQHF,TRBJ1-5,-,TRBV7-6,-
TGTGCCAGCAGTGAATCGGGCTATGGCTACACCTTC,CASSESGYGYTF,TRBJ1-2,-,TRBV6-1,-
TGTGCCAGCAGCCAAAGCAGGGGGACAAATGAAAAACTGTTTTTT,CASSQSRGTNEKLFF,TRBJ1-4,-,TRBV4-2,TRBD1
TGTGCCAGCAGCCTGGGATACCTTAAAGAGCAGTACTTC,CASSLGYLKEQYF,TRBJ2-7,-,TRBV11-2,-
TGTGCCACCAGCAGAGGCACGGGACAGGGTTTAGAAAAACTGTTTTTT,CATSRGTGQGLEKLFF,TRBJ1-4,-,TRBV15,TRBD1
TGTGCCAGCAGCGTAGGGGGGACGGTAGATCAGCCCCAGCATTTT,CASSVGGTVDQPQHF,TRBJ1-5,-,TRBV9,-